Presented here are 22 T cell receptor beta chains from one specimen sequenced in a study of T cell responses to AZD1222 COVID-19 vaccine. Measured with immunoSEQ multiplex PCR; TCRdb has only the in-frame clones, and not every one. The table lists about 180,000 clones, approximately 90% of them singletons, with under 2.5% in the top ten. The material was peripheral blood, obtained on day 0 of AZD1222 vaccination. These receptors were collected from an adult in good health.

This chain uses TRBV7-9 with TRBJ1-4; D possibly corresponds to TRBD1 (5 bases). The V end lost 2 bases, the J end lost 0 bases, and 16 bases lay between the germline ends. Per germline, CDR1 SEHNR and CDR2 FQNEAQ (reference sequence). This CDR3 is built from 18 residues. The CDR3 DNA reads TGTGCCAGCAGCTTACTTGTCGGGGGGACTGCAACTAATGAAAAACTGTTTTTT. It specifies CASSLLVGGTATNEKLFF. Filled out from reference TRBV7-9 and TRBJ1-4, the complete variable domain reads DTGVSQNPRHKITKRGQNVTFRCDPISEHNRLYWYRQTLGQGPEFLTYFQNEAQLEKSRLLSDRFSAERPKGSFSTLEIQRTEQGDSAMYLCASSLLVGGTATNEKLFFGSGTQLSVL.

V usage is TRBV29-1 and J usage is TRBJ1-1, with D unclear. V lost 3 bases and J lost 4, with 15 bases in between. The germline CDR1 and CDR2 sequences are SQVTM and ANQGSEA. The CDR3 is 14 residues long. The CDR3 nucleotides are TGCAGCGTTGAGGGGTCAGGTGTTCTCACTGAAGCTTTCTTT. This codes for CSVEGSGVLTEAFF.

This chain connects TRBV5-8 to TRBJ2-3; possible D gene TRBD2, 6 bases. CDR1 and CDR2 (germline): SGHTS, YDEGEE. Trimming removed 5 bases at V and 4 bases at J, with 17 bases between. The CDR3 has 15 residues. CDR3 loop: CASSPLRGASDTQYF. The CDR3 bases are TGTGCCAGCAGTCCACTGCGGGGAGCTTCAGATACGCAGTATTTT.

The gene calls are TRBV29-1 and TRBJ1-2; D not certain. V was cut by 3 bases and J by 6 bases, with 11 bases left in between. The CDR3 is made up of 12 amino acids. Germline V gives CDR1 SQVTM, CDR2 ANQGSEA. The CDR3 sequence is CSVDRAPNGYTF. The CDR3 bases are TGCAGCGTTGATAGGGCACCCAATGGCTACACCTTC. Full variable domain (rest looked up from reference TRBV29-1 and TRBJ1-2): SAVISQKPSRDICQRGTSLTIQCQVDSQVTMMFWYRQQPGQSLTLIATANQGSEATYESGFVIDKFPISRPNLTFSTLTVSNMSPEDSSIYLCSVDRAPNGYTFGSGTRLTVV.

The V call is TRBV24-1, the J call TRBJ2-2; 9 bases match TRBD1. This CDR3 region has 17 residues. The J segment lost 5 bases and the V segment lost 3 bases, leaving 9 bases of the junction unmatched. The germline V gene encodes CDR1 KGHDR and CDR2 SFDVKD. The CDR3: CATSDRGQGGRTGELFF. CDR3 nucleotides: TGTGCCACCAGTGATCGGGGACAGGGAGGAAGAACCGGGGAGCTGTTTTTT.

This chain joins TRBV6-1 and TRBJ1-5; 7 bases line up with TRBD1. With 4 bases clipped from V and 3 bases from J, the junction kept 9 bases outside the gene matches. The CDR3 totals 16 residues. Germline CDR1 MNHNS, CDR2 SASEGT. As DNA, the CDR3 is TGTGCCAGCAGTGTATACAGGGGAAAGAACAATCAGCCCCAGCATTTT. It is translated as CASSVYRGKNNQPQHF.

V gene TRBV7-2 combines with J gene TRBJ1-1, with 7 bases fitting TRBD1. V shed 6 bases and J 6 bases; nucleotides not matched to a gene: 16. The CDR3 runs 16 residues. Looked up from germline, CDR1 is SGHTA and CDR2 is FQGNSA. The CDR3 loop reads CASRERGGGSRAEAFF. The CDR3 region has the DNA TGTGCCAGCAGGGAAAGGGGAGGGGGCTCGAGGGCTGAAGCTTTCTTT.

The chain couples TRBV7-2 to TRBJ1-1; D gene uncertain. Trimming cost V 2 bases and J 2 bases, with 15 bases left between them. This CDR3 is built from 16 residues. Looked up from germline, CDR1 is SGHTA and CDR2 is FQGNSA. CDR3 residues: CASSLSGGGGNTEAFF. The CDR3 nucleotides are TGTGCCAGCAGCTTATCAGGAGGAGGTGGAAACACTGAAGCTTTCTTT.

Concerning this clone itself: The same CDR3 also results from other DNA sequences found in this sample. The chain is built from TRBV30 and TRBJ1-1; D may be TRBD1 (5 bases). CDR1 is GTSNPN, CDR2 SVGIG, per germline (reference sequence). The CDR3 is made up of 13 amino acids. Trimming removed 1 base from V and 0 bases from J, with 6 bases in between. The DNA for the CDR3 is TGTGCCTGGAGTGGACAGTTGAACACTGAAGCTTTCTTT. Encoded protein: CAWSGQLNTEAFF.

This clone has only one observation. The CDR3 sequence: CASSAWRGVEQFF. The CDR3 coding sequence is TGTGCCAGCTCAGCTTGGCGGGGAGTTGAGCAGTTCTTC. V usage is TRBV27 and J usage is TRBJ2-1, with D tentatively TRBD2 (6 bases). Between the trimmed V and J ends, which lost 8 bases and 9 bases, there was a span of 17 bases. The germline gives CDR1 MNHEY, CDR2 SMNVEV (reference sequence). The CDR3 totals 13 residues.

The genes are TRBV5-6 and TRBJ2-7; no firm D call. The V gene's germline CDR1 is SGHDT and CDR2 YYEEEE. The CDR3 consists of 15 residues. Trimming removed 0 bases at V and 4 bases at J, with 14 bases between. CDR3 sequence (DNA): TGTGCCAGCAGCTTGGGGTTAGGTCCCGATTACGAGCAGTACTTC. As protein: CASSLGLGPDYEQYF.

This clone was recorded once. This chain's CDR3 is CASSTQGGYEQYF. CDR3 DNA: TGTGCCAGCAGTACACAGGGGGGCTACGAGCAGTACTTC. This chain uses TRBV2 with TRBJ2-7; 8 positions agree with TRBD1. V was pared by 5 bases and J by 3 bases, with 3 bases of the junction left unmatched. This CDR3 comprises 13 residues. CDR1 is SNHLY and CDR2 is FYNNEI in the germline V gene.

J is TRBJ2-7 and V is TRBV28; a possible D gene is TRBD1 (5 bases). The CDR3 has 16 amino acids. In germline, CDR1 is MDHEN, CDR2 SYDVKM. Trimming removed 6 bases from V and 0 bases from J, with 18 bases in between. For the CDR3, the DNA is TGTGCCAGCAGCCCCCTCGACAGTTCTTACTCCTACGAGCAGTACTTC. This gives the protein CASSPLDSSYSYEQYF.

V is TRBV7-3 and J is TRBJ2-3; weak D call: TRBD2 (6 bases). This CDR3 region has 15 residues. CDR1 is SGHTA and CDR2 is FQGTGA in the germline V gene. V shed 5 bases and J shed 5 bases, with 17 bases lying between them. CDR3 sequence (DNA): TGTGCCAGCAGCCTGAGTGGAGGGAGTCTAGATACGCAGTATTTT. Translation gives CASSLSGGSLDTQYF.

V usage is TRBV6-4 and J usage is TRBJ1-5; D unclear. V shed 7 bases and J shed 14 bases, with 21 bases lying between them. Germline-derived CDR1 and CDR2 are MRHNA and SNTAGT. The CDR3 runs 13 residues. This CDR3 reads CASTSKAGGLEHF. The CDR3 nucleotides read TGTGCCAGCACCTCCAAAGCGGGAGGTTTGGAGCATTTT.

CDR3 sequence (DNA): TGTGCCAGCACCCCCGATACTAATCAGCCCCAGCATTTT. This translates into CASTPDTNQPQHF. This chain uses TRBV12-3 or TRBV12-4 with TRBJ1-5; D is ambiguous. The V end lost 7 bases, the J end lost 4 bases, and 11 bases lay between the germline ends. This CDR3 contains 13 residues.

The chain employs TRBV7-7 and TRBJ2-1; D uncertain. Germline V gene sequence: CDR1 SSHAT, CDR2 FNYEAQ (reference sequence). V was pared by 5 bases and J by 6 bases, with 11 bases between. CDR3 size: 13 residues. Here the CDR3 reads CASSTNRINEQFF. The CDR3 DNA is TGTGCCAGCAGCACGAATAGGATCAATGAGCAGTTCTTC.

The CDR3 sequence: CASGLPLGGYTF. Here the CDR3 DNA reads TGTGCTAGTGGTTTGCCCCTTGGTGGCTACACCTTC. This chain uses TRBV12-5 with TRBJ1-2; D is uncertain. The CDR3 runs 12 residues. With 2 bases removed from V and 7 bases from J, the gap between germline ends came to 8 bases. Germline CDR1 is LGHNT and CDR2 is FRNRAP.

This clone was observed once. CDR3 amino acids: CASSPIRQENQPQHF. In DNA, the CDR3 is TGTGCCAGCAGTCCCATCCGACAGGAGAATCAGCCCCAGCATTTT. The V call is TRBV6-2 or TRBV6-3, the J call TRBJ1-5; maybe TRBD1 (6 bases). Trimming stripped 5 bases from V and 4 bases from J, with 15 bases between. There are 15 residues in the CDR3. In germline, CDR1 is MNHEY, CDR2 SVGEGT.

This clone appeared a few times. J is TRBJ1-2 and V is TRBV10-3; a weak D match, TRBD1 (6 bases). The CDR3 runs 15 residues. Per germline, CDR1 ENHRY and CDR2 SYGVKD. Between the trimmed V and J ends, which lost 3 bases and 6 bases, there was a span of 17 bases. This CDR3 reads CAISEVGVGGDGYTF. CDR3 coding DNA: TGTGCCATCAGTGAAGTGGGTGTAGGGGGTGATGGCTACACCTTC.

The J gene is TRBJ2-2, the V gene TRBV6-2 or TRBV6-3; 8 bases align to TRBD2. Germline V lookup: CDR1 MNHEY, CDR2 SVGEGT. The V segment lost 6 bases and the J segment 5 bases; nucleotides outside the gene matches: 8. The CDR3 length is 15 residues. The CDR3 reads CASSVSGGRTGELFF. The DNA of the CDR3 is TGTGCCAGCAGCGTATCGGGGGGGCGAACCGGGGAGCTGTTTTTT.

The chain joins TRBV24-1 to TRBJ2-2, with D perhaps matching TRBD2 (6 bases). The CDR3 covers 13 residues. The germline CDR1 and CDR2 sequences are KGHDR and SFDVKD. The ends were cut back, 10 bases at V and 3 bases at J, with 11 bases in the middle. The DNA for the CDR3 is TGTGCCACGGGGCGGGGAGACACCGGGGAGCTGTTTTTT. It yields the protein CATGRGDTGELFF.